This T cell receptor (beta chain) was found in a study of spatial heterogeneity in lung cancer. Across the whole study: Within raw reads, each unique TCR and UMI combination appeared on average more than ten times. Overall study findings and caveats: Expanded tumor TCRs that were ubiquitous appeared in blood more at resection than follow-up.

Time point of the sample: blood at routine non-recurrence follow-up after resection. TCR cDNA molecules each had a unique molecular identifier. TCRdb re-called the 5' RACE reads with MiXCR, one entry per CDR3 protein. The sample comprises 110,000 or so distinct CDR3 sequences, less than 14% of which are singletons, and 24% rests with the top ten. A note on this clonotype: As yet, its antigen is unknown.

The J segment lost 3 bases and the V segment lost 0 bases, leaving 7 bases of the junction unmatched. The CDR3 consists of 17 residues. Germline lookup yields CDR1 KGHDR and CDR2 SFDVKD. This TCR derives from a female donor with early-stage non-small cell lung cancer. This chain connects TRBV24-1 to TRBJ2-1; 7 nucleotides align to TRBD2. The source material was PBMCs, sampled at follow-up. As DNA, the CDR3 is TGTGCCACCAGTGATTTGTCGCCTAGCGGAGGCTACAATGAGCAGTTCTTC. This codes for CATSDLSPSGGYNEQFF.